This TCR beta chain was retrieved from a study of T cell responses to AZD1222 COVID-19 vaccine. This clone was recorded a few times. Its antigen is undetermined. Trimming took 10 bases from V and 4 from J, leaving 16 bases between them. In germline, CDR1 is MDHEN, CDR2 SYDVKM. The CDR3 totals 13 residues. Sequencing used immunoSEQ multiplex PCR; TCRdb keeps in-frame clones, though not all of them. In the table there are roughly 120,000 clones, over 75% of which are singletons. Study findings and constraints: A reported finding is that nearly half of spike-specific TCRs target unmutated variant regions. Only 5 or 6 individuals given AZD1222 were seropositive at baseline.

Sequenced material: peripheral blood, taken on day 0 of AZD1222 vaccination. The V call is TRBV28, the J call TRBJ1-2, with D unresolved. This receptor was obtained from an adult in good health. In nucleotides, the CDR3 is TGTGCCACCCCCGACGGTACTTCCTATGGCTACACCTTC. As protein: CATPDGTSYGYTF.